This record covers a single TCR beta chain. Antigen: not known. From 5'RACE with constant-segment primers came TCR alpha and TCR beta cDNA libraries that carried sample barcodes and UMIs. From the 5' RACE reads, TCRdb called clonotypes with MiXCR, one entry per CDR3 protein. The table lists tens of thousands of distinct CDR3 sequences, 6.5% to 9% of them singletons. The CDR3 runs 16 residues. Trimming removed 2 bases from V and 3 bases from J; junction bases left unmatched: 11. Germline V gene data show CDR1 as GTSNPN and CDR2 as SVGIG (reference sequence). These data belong to a study of T-cell memory formation after mild COVID-19. Whole-study context: For the most part, TCR clusters were specific to one donor.

Study-level points and caveats: Later expanders leaned toward CD4+, whereas clones contracting from day 15 to 85 were balanced CD4/CD8. Mainly CM and EM harbored the contracting CD4+ clones; mainly EMRA harbored the CD8+ ones.

Specimen: PBMCs or a T cell subset sorted from them (not recorded which). The sequence derives from an adult woman who had mild COVID-19 (a few samples of this study predate the infection). Cell type and time point are not known. The gene calls are TRBV30 and TRBJ2-5, with 8 bases fitting TRBD2. The CDR3 bases are TGTGCCTGGAGTAGGCTAGCGGGTGGAGGAAAAGAGACCCAGTACTTC. Translating it yields CAWSRLAGGGKETQYF.